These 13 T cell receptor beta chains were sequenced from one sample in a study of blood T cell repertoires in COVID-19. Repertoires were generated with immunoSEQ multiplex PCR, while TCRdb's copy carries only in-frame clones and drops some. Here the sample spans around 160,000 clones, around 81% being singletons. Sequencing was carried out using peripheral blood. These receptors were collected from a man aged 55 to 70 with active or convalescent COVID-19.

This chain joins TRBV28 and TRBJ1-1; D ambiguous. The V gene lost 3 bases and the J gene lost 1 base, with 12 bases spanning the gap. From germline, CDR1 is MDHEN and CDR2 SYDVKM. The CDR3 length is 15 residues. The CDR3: CASSFHTSGNTEAFF. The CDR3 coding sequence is TGTGCCAGCAGTTTTCACACCTCGGGGAACACTGAAGCTTTCTTT.

Here the CDR3 DNA reads TGTGCCACCAGCAGACTAGCGGGCTCCTACAATGAGCAGTTCTTC. Amino acid sequence: CATSRLAGSYNEQFF. The chain joins TRBV15 to TRBJ2-1; 8 bases map to TRBD2. V lost 2 bases and J lost 0; bases outside the gene matches: 0. The CDR3 is made up of 15 amino acids. Germline-derived CDR1 and CDR2 are LNHNV and YYDKDF (reference sequence).

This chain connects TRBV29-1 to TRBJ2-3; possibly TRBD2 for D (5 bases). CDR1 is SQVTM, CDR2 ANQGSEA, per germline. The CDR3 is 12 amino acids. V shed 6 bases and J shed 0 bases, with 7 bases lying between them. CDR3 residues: CSVRGSTDTQYF. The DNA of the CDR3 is TGCAGCGTGCGAGGGAGCACAGATACGCAGTATTTT.

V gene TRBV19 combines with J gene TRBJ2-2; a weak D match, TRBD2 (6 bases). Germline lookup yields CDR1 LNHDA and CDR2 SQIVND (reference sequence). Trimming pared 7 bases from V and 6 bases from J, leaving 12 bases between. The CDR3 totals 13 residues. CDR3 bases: TGTGCCAGTAACGGAGGGCAGGCCGGGGAGCTGTTTTTT. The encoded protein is CASNGGQAGELFF.

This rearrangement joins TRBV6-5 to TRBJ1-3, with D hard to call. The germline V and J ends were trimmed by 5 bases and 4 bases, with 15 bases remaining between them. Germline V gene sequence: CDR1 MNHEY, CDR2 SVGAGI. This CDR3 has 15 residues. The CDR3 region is CASSTPRGEGNTIYF. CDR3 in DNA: TGTGCCAGCAGTACCCCCCGGGGAGAGGGAAACACCATATATTTT.

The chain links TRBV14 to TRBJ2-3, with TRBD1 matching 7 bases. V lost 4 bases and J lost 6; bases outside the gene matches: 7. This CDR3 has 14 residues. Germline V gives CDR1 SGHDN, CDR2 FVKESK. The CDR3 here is CASSPRQGWDTQYF. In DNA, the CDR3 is TGTGCCAGCAGCCCCAGACAGGGTTGGGATACGCAGTATTTT. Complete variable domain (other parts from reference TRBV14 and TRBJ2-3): EAGVTQFPSHSVIEKGQTVTLRCDPISGHDNLYWYRRVMGKEIKFLLHFVKESKQDESGMPNNRFLAERTGGTYSTLKVQPAELEDSGVYFCASSPRQGWDTQYFGPGTRLTVL.

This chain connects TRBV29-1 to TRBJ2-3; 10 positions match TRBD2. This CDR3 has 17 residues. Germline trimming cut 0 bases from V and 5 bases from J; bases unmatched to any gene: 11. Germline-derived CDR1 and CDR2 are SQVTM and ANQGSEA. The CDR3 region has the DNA TGCAGCGTTGAAGAAAAGGTCCTAGCGGGAGCGAAAGATACGCAGTATTTT. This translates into CSVEEKVLAGAKDTQYF.

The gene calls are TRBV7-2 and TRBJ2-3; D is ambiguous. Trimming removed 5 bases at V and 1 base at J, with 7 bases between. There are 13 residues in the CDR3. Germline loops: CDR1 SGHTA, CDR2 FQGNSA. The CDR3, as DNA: TGTGCCAGCAGCCCGGGTCGCACAGATACGCAGTATTTT. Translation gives CASSPGRTDTQYF.

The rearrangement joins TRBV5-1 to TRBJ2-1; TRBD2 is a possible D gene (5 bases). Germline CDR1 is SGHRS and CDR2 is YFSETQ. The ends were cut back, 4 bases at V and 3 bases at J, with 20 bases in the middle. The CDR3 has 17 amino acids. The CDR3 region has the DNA TGCGCCAGCAGCCACCCCCCAGTGGGAGTCATCTACAATGAGCAGTTCTTC. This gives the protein CASSHPPVGVIYNEQFF.

The DNA for the CDR3 is TGTGCCAGCAGCCAACGGGAGGGGCCTTCGATGTATGGCTACACCTTC. Its translation is CASSQREGPSMYGYTF. The V gene is TRBV16, the J gene TRBJ1-2; D might be TRBD1 (5 bases). CDR1 and CDR2 (germline): KGHSY, FQNENV. The CDR3 contains 16 residues. The ends were cut back, 2 bases at V and 5 bases at J, with 18 bases in the middle.

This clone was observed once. DNA of the CDR3: TGTGCCAGCAACAGGGCCCCTCAAGAGACCCAGTACTTC. Amino acid sequence: CASNRAPQETQYF. The rearrangement uses TRBV6-5 and TRBJ2-5, with a tentative D call TRBD1 (6 bases). Looked up from germline, CDR1 is MNHEY and CDR2 is SVGAGI. This CDR3 is built from 13 residues. With 7 bases removed from V and 2 bases from J, the gap between germline ends came to 11 bases.

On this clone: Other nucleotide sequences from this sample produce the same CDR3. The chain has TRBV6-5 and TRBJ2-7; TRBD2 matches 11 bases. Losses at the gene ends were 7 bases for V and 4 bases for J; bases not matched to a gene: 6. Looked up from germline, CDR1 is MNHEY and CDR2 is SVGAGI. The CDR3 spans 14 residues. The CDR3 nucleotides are TGTGCCAGCACCCCCGGGACTAGCGGTTACGAGCAGTACTTC. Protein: CASTPGTSGYEQYF.

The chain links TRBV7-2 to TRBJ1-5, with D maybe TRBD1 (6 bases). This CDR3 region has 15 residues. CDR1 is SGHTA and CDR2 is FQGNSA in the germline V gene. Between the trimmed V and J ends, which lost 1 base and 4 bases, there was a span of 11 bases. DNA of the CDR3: TGTGCCAGCAGCTTAGATAACAGGGAAAATCAGCCCCAGCATTTT. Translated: CASSLDNRENQPQHF.